This entry lists 30 T cell receptor beta chains sequenced from one sample in a study of shared clonotypes between healthy human individuals. Clones were sequenced by immunoSEQ multiplex PCR, and TCRdb holds only the in-frame ones, with some missing. The data contain millions of clones, over 85% of them singletons. Input material: naive CD4+ T cells from PBMCs. The subset is: CD45RA+ positively selected. The receptors stem from a man between 18 and 35 years old in good health. Some clones in this sample may be carry-over from other donors' samples.

The chain employs TRBV29-1 and TRBJ2-7; possibly TRBD1 or TRBD2 for D (5 bases each). The CDR3 extends over 16 amino acids. The germline gives CDR1 SQVTM, CDR2 ANQGSEA. The V gene lost 3 bases and the J gene lost 0 bases, with 18 bases spanning the gap. CDR3 sequence reads: CSVEPISGPISYEQYF. For the CDR3, the DNA is TGCAGCGTTGAGCCCATATCGGGACCGATCTCCTACGAGCAGTACTTC.

J is TRBJ2-7 and V is TRBV5-6; D tentatively reads TRBD1 or TRBD2 (5 bases each). The germline CDR1 and CDR2 sequences are SGHDT and YYEEEE. CDR3 length: 17 amino acids. The germline V and J ends were trimmed by 2 bases and 1 base, with 19 bases remaining between them. The CDR3 protein is CASSFSLEWDGSYEQYF. CDR3 nucleotides: TGTGCCAGCAGCTTCAGCCTAGAATGGGACGGTTCCTACGAGCAGTACTTC.

J is TRBJ1-1 and V is TRBV14; no reliable D call. Germline lookup yields CDR1 SGHDN and CDR2 FVKESK. V was clipped by 1 base and J by 5 bases, with 17 bases between them. The CDR3 covers 16 residues. The DNA for the CDR3 is TGTGCCAGCAGCCAAGTGAGGCCAGGAGGGTCAACTGAAGCTTTCTTT. It is translated as CASSQVRPGGSTEAFF.

This chain connects TRBV7-2 to TRBJ2-1; D is ambiguous. The CDR3 is 13 residues long. From germline, CDR1 is SGHTA and CDR2 FQGNSA. Trimming left V 1 base short and J 2 bases short, with 3 bases between. CDR3 protein: CASSLDAYNEQFF. CDR3 nucleotide sequence: TGTGCCAGCAGCTTAGACGCCTACAATGAGCAGTTCTTC.

The genes are TRBV14 and TRBJ2-2; 9 bases are a match to TRBD2. Germline CDR1 reads SGHDN; CDR2 reads FVKESK. The CDR3 is made up of 16 amino acids. The V gene end was trimmed by 4 bases and the J gene end by 2 bases; junction bases not matched to a gene: 5. In DNA, the CDR3 is TGTGCCAGCAGCCGATCCGGGACTAGCAACACCGGGGAGCTGTTTTTT. Translation gives CASSRSGTSNTGELFF. Looking up the rest from reference TRBV14 and TRBJ2-2 gives the full variable domain: EAGVTQFPSHSVIEKGQTVTLRCDPISGHDNLYWYRRVMGKEIKFLLHFVKESKQDESGMPNNRFLAERTGGTYSTLKVQPAELEDSGVYFCASSRSGTSNTGELFFGEGSRLTVL.

V is TRBV6-6 and J is TRBJ1-4; the D is unclear. CDR3 size: 15 residues. CDR1 MNHNY and CDR2 SVGAGI come from the germline V gene (reference sequence). V dropped 4 bases and J dropped 10 bases, with 19 bases sitting between them. The CDR3 sequence is CASSSRAQIEGKLFF. CDR3 sequence (DNA): TGTGCCAGCAGTTCGCGGGCCCAGATCGAAGGAAAACTGTTTTTT.

This sequence joins TRBV6-1 and TRBJ2-1, with TRBD1 identical over 10 bases. J gave up 9 bases and V 5 bases, and 7 bases lay outside the gene matches. The CDR3 has 14 amino acids. Germline assignment: CDR1 MNHNS and CDR2 SASEGT. The CDR3 DNA is TGTGCCAGCAGTCAAGACAGGGGGCTAGGTGAGCAGTTCTTC. As protein: CASSQDRGLGEQFF.

This clone has just a few counts. This same CDR3 is encoded by further DNA sequences in the sample. The chain employs TRBV28 and TRBJ2-5, with 8 nucleotides matching TRBD1. The J segment lost 2 bases and the V segment lost 4 bases, leaving 3 bases of the junction unmatched. The germline V gene encodes CDR1 MDHEN and CDR2 SYDVKM. The CDR3 extends over 14 amino acids. The CDR3 protein is CASSWDRRQETQYF. The CDR3 DNA is TGTGCCAGCAGTTGGGACAGGAGACAAGAGACCCAGTACTTC.

A word on this clone: The same CDR3 also results from other DNA sequences found in this sample. The genes are TRBV5-1 and TRBJ1-1; D is possibly TRBD1 (6 bases). The CDR3 is 13 residues long. Trimming shortened V by 4 bases and J by 4 bases, and 11 bases separated the two germline ends. Germline CDR1 is SGHRS and CDR2 is YFSETQ. CDR3: CASSLQGGTEAFF. CDR3 in DNA: TGCGCCAGCAGCCTGCAAGGGGGCACTGAAGCTTTCTTT. Full variable domain (missing parts from reference TRBV5-1 and TRBJ1-1): KAGVTQTPRYLIKTRGQQVTLSCSPISGHRSVSWYQQTPGQGLQFLFEYFSETQRNKGNFPGRFSGRQFSNSRSEMNVSTLELGDSALYLCASSLQGGTEAFFGQGTRLTVV.

The chain carries TRBV4-2 and TRBJ2-1; D remains unclear. The CDR3 contains 15 residues. V lost 1 base and J lost 2, with 9 bases in between. Germline CDR1 LGHNA, CDR2 YNFKEQ. CDR3 in amino acids: CASSQVSATYNEQFF. The CDR3 nucleotides are TGTGCCAGCAGCCAAGTAAGCGCAACCTACAATGAGCAGTTCTTC.

This chain's CDR3 is CASSPTGGSEAFF. The DNA for the CDR3 is TGTGCCAGTAGCCCGACAGGGGGCAGTGAAGCTTTCTTT. The chain joins TRBV19 to TRBJ1-1; TRBD1 matches 10 bases. CDR1 is LNHDA and CDR2 is SQIVND in the germline V gene (reference sequence). V lost 6 bases to trimming and J lost 7 bases; unmatched junction nucleotides: 5. The CDR3 runs to 13 residues.

The chain uses TRBV9 and TRBJ2-3; D is unresolved. Germline V CDR1 and CDR2: SGDLS, YYNGEE. This CDR3 has 12 amino acids. The germline V and J ends were trimmed by 4 bases and 6 bases, with 9 bases remaining between them. CDR3 sequence: CASSQGRDTQYF. In DNA, the CDR3 is TGTGCCAGCAGCCAAGGTCGGGATACGCAGTATTTT.

The CDR3 DNA reads as TGTGCCAGCAGCACAGGGGGCATCTCCTACGAGCAGTACTTC. Translation gives CASSTGGISYEQYF. The chain combines TRBV6-1 with TRBJ2-7, with TRBD1 identical over 9 bases. CDR1 is MNHNS, CDR2 SASEGT, per germline. The CDR3 length is 14 residues. V was pared by 6 bases and J by 0 bases, with 3 bases of the junction left unmatched.

Note on this clone: Distinct nucleotide sequences in the sample also encode this CDR3. The chain links TRBV6-4 to TRBJ1-2, with 10 bases identical to TRBD1. After removal of 0 bases from V and 8 bases from J, the junction contained 3 bases not matched to a gene. CDR3 length: 14 amino acids. CDR1 and CDR2 from the germline V gene are MRHNA and SNTAGT. In DNA, the CDR3 is TGTGCCAGCAGTGACTCAGGGACAGGGGTCGGCTACACCTTC. It encodes CASSDSGTGVGYTF.

This clone was seen only once. The chain joins TRBV5-1 to TRBJ2-7; D possibly corresponds to TRBD2 (6 bases). The CDR3 is made up of 13 amino acids. Germline loops: CDR1 SGHRS, CDR2 YFSETQ. Trimming cost V 4 bases and J 5 bases, with 13 bases left between them. The CDR3 is CASSDRPGDEQYF. The CDR3 DNA is TGCGCCAGCAGCGACCGCCCGGGGGACGAGCAGTACTTC.

The chain links TRBV21-1 to TRBJ2-3; the D call TRBD1 from the table was never checked on the DNA. TRBV21-1 is recorded as a pseudogene. The CDR3 contains 16 residues. The CDR3 DNA is TGTGCCAGCAGCAAATCCTGGGACAGGGGCACAGATACGCAGTATTTT. Translated: CASSKSWDRGTDTQYF.

A word on this clone: Within the sample, other DNA sequences also encode this same CDR3. This chain joins TRBV28 and TRBJ1-2; the match to TRBD1 covers 9 bases. Germline V lookup: CDR1 MDHEN, CDR2 SYDVKM. V lost 6 bases and J lost 2; bases outside the gene matches: 4. The CDR3 has 14 amino acids. Here the CDR3 reads CASRTGTGNYGYTF. The CDR3 bases are TGTGCCAGCAGAACCGGGACAGGGAACTATGGCTACACCTTC.

Details on this clone: Different DNA sequences within this sample yield the same CDR3. J is TRBJ2-1 and V is TRBV20-1, with unresolved D. CDR3 length: 11 amino acids. CDR1 DFQATT and CDR2 SNEGSKA come from the germline V gene (reference sequence). Trimming removed 3 bases at V and 7 bases at J, with 7 bases between. CDR3 in amino acids: CSARRRNEQFF. CDR3 in DNA: TGCAGTGCTAGGCGCCGAAATGAGCAGTTCTTC.

V is TRBV9 and J is TRBJ2-7, with TRBD2 as a possible D gene (5 bases). This CDR3 is built from 15 residues. Trimming removed 0 bases at V and 4 bases at J, with 14 bases between. Germline V gives CDR1 SGDLS, CDR2 YYNGEE. This CDR3 is CASSVEPSPGYEQYF. CDR3 nucleotides: TGTGCCAGCAGCGTAGAACCTAGCCCTGGTTACGAGCAGTACTTC.

Written as DNA, the CDR3 is TGTGCCAGTAGTCAGGACAGGGGCCCCTACAATGAGCAGTTCTTC. Protein sequence: CASSQDRGPYNEQFF. V usage is TRBV19 and J usage is TRBJ2-1; 9 bases agree with TRBD1. Germline assignment: CDR1 LNHDA and CDR2 SQIVND (reference sequence). After removal of 5 bases from V and 2 bases from J, the junction contained 4 bases not matched to a gene. The CDR3 has 15 residues.

The CDR3 reads CASSRRDRSSYEQYF. The CDR3 region has the DNA TGTGCCAGCAGCCGCCGGGACAGGAGCTCCTACGAGCAGTACTTC. The genes are TRBV11-1 and TRBJ2-7; 8 nucleotides line up with TRBD1. The CDR3 is 15 residues long. V lost 5 bases and J lost 0; bases outside the gene matches: 6. Per the germline V gene, CDR1 is SGHAT and CDR2 is FQDESV (reference sequence).

The chain couples TRBV5-8 to TRBJ1-4; no firm D call. The V and J ends lost 3 bases and 0 bases respectively, with 9 bases between them. Germline assignment: CDR1 SGHTS and CDR2 YDEGEE. CDR3 length equals 15 residues. CDR3 nucleotide sequence: TGTGCCAGCAGCTCCCGGGCGGCAACTAATGAAAAACTGTTTTTT. It encodes CASSSRAATNEKLFF. The whole variable domain, filled in from reference TRBV5-8 and TRBJ1-4, reads EAGVTQSPTHLIKTRGQQATLRCSPISGHTSVYWYQQALGLGLQFLLWYDEGEERNRGNFPPRFSGRQFPNYSSELNVNALELEDSALYLCASSSRAATNEKLFFGSGTQLSVL.

The chain uses TRBV6-5 and TRBJ2-5; perhaps TRBD2 as D (5 bases). This CDR3 comprises 13 residues. Trimming shortened V by 7 bases and J by 2 bases, and 11 bases separated the two germline ends. Germline CDR1 MNHEY, CDR2 SVGAGI. CDR3 nucleotides: TGTGCCAGCATGCGGCCGGGGCAAGAGACCCAGTACTTC. This codes for CASMRPGQETQYF.

The genes are TRBV4-3 and TRBJ2-3; 10 bases map to TRBD2. This CDR3 is built from 16 residues. CDR1 and CDR2 from the germline V gene are LGHNA and YSLEER. J was trimmed by 3 bases and V by 3 bases; bases with no gene match: 6. CDR3 loop: CASSHGGLADTDTQYF. The CDR3 DNA reads as TGCGCCAGCAGCCATGGAGGACTAGCGGATACAGATACGCAGTATTTT.

The gene calls are TRBV28 and TRBJ1-5, with D maybe TRBD1 (5 bases). Germline-derived CDR1 and CDR2 are MDHEN and SYDVKM. Trimming left V 2 bases short and J 7 bases short, with 12 bases between. This CDR3 is built from 14 residues. The CDR3: CASSLGGGIQPQHF. The CDR3 DNA reads as TGTGCCAGCAGTTTAGGGGGGGGGATACAGCCCCAGCATTTT.

V and J are TRBV27 and TRBJ1-1; D not resolved. The CDR3 is 16 amino acids. The V end was cut by 6 bases, the J end by 1 base, with 18 bases between. CDR1 and CDR2 from the germline V gene are MNHEY and SMNVEV (reference sequence). CDR3 loop: CASSFIGKVRNTEAFF. CDR3 bases: TGTGCCAGCAGCTTCATAGGGAAGGTGCGGAACACTGAAGCTTTCTTT.

The chain combines TRBV5-1 with TRBJ2-1; 16 bases are a match to TRBD2. CDR3 length equals 18 residues. Germline CDR1 SGHRS, CDR2 YFSETQ. Germline trimming cut 4 bases from V and 8 bases from J; bases unmatched to any gene: 12. The CDR3 reads CASSKAKGLAGGPHEQFF. In nucleotides, the CDR3 is TGCGCCAGCAGCAAAGCAAAGGGACTAGCGGGAGGGCCCCATGAGCAGTTCTTC.

Only one count was recorded for this clone. The V and J genes are TRBV28 and TRBJ2-7, with 7 bases lining up with TRBD1. Germline CDR1 and CDR2: MDHEN and SYDVKM. V lost 7 bases and J lost 0; bases outside the gene matches: 3. This CDR3 is 13 amino acids long. The CDR3 here is CASTRGFSYEQYF. For the CDR3, the DNA is TGTGCCAGCACCAGGGGGTTCTCCTACGAGCAGTACTTC.

The V gene is TRBV18, the J gene TRBJ1-3; 11 nucleotides line up with TRBD1. This CDR3 has 16 residues. The V and J ends lost 6 bases and 2 bases, in that order; junction bases with no gene match: 6. CDR1 KGHSH and CDR2 LQKENI come from the germline V gene. For the CDR3, the DNA is TGTGCCAGCTCCCCCGGGACAGGGGGACCTGGAAACACCATATATTTT. It is translated as CASSPGTGGPGNTIYF.

The chain joins TRBV4-2 to TRBJ1-1, with TRBD1 matching over 8 bases. Per germline, CDR1 LGHNA and CDR2 YNFKEQ. This CDR3 spans 17 amino acids. Trimming took 2 bases from V and 0 from J; bases not matched to a gene: 8. The CDR3 loop reads CASSQITGTGLNTEAFF. The CDR3 bases are TGTGCCAGCAGCCAAATAACCGGGACAGGCCTGAACACTGAAGCTTTCTTT.